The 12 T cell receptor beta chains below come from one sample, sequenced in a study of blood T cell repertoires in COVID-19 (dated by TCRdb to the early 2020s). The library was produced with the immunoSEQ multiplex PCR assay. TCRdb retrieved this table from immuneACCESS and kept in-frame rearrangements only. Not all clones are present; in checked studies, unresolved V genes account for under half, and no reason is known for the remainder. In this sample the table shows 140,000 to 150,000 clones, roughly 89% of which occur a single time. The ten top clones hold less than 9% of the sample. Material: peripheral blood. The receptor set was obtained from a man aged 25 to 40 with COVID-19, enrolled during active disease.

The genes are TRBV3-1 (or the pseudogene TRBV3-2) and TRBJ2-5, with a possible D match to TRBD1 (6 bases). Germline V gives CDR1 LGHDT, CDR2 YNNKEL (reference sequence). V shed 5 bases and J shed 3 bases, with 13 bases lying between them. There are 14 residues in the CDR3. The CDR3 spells CASSVEAGEETQYF. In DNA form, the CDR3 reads TGTGCCAGCAGCGTCGAGGCAGGGGAAGAGACCCAGTACTTC.

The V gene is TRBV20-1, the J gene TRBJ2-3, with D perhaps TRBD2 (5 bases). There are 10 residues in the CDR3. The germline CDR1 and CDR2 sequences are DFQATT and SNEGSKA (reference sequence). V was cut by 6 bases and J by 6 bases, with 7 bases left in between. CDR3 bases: TGCAGTGCGAGGGTGGATACGCAGTATTTT. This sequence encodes CSARVDTQYF.

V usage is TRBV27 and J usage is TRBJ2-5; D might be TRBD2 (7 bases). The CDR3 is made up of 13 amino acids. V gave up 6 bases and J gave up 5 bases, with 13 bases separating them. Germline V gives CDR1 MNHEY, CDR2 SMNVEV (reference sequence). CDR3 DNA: TGTGCCAGCAGAGGACTAGGGGGGGAGACCCAGTACTTC. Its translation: CASRGLGGETQYF.

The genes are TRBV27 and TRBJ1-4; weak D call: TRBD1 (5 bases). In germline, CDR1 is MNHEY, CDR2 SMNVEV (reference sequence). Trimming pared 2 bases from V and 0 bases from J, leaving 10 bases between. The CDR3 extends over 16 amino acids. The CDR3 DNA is TGTGCCAGCAGTTTAAGACAGACCTCAACTAATGAAAAACTGTTTTTT. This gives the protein CASSLRQTSTNEKLFF. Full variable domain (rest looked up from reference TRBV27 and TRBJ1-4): EAQVTQNPRYLITVTGKKLTVTCSQNMNHEYMSWYRQDPGLGLRQIYYSMNVEVTDKGDVPEGYKVSRKEKRNFPLILESPSPNQTSLYFCASSLRQTSTNEKLFFGSGTQLSVL.

The CDR3 loop reads CASRSGTGIKPQHF. Here the CDR3 DNA reads TGTGCCAGCAGATCCGGGACAGGGATTAAGCCCCAGCATTTT. The chain joins TRBV6-5 to TRBJ1-5; 9 bases are shared with TRBD1. CDR3 length: 14 amino acids. Looked up from germline, CDR1 is MNHEY and CDR2 is SVGAGI. Trimming took 6 bases from V and 8 from J; bases not matched to a gene: 8.

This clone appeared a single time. The CDR3 loop is CAITAAAGSMNTEAFF. CDR3 sequence (DNA): TGCGCCATCACAGCAGCCGCAGGATCAATGAACACTGAAGCTTTCTTT. This chain uses TRBV5-1 with TRBJ1-1; D is uncertain. Germline CDR1 reads SGHRS; CDR2 reads YFSETQ. Trimming removed 9 bases from V and 0 bases from J, with 21 bases in between. This CDR3 contains 16 residues.

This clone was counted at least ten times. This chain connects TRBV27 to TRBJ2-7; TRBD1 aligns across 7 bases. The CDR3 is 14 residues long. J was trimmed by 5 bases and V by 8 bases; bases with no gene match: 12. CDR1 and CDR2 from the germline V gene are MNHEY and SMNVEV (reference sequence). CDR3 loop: CASQMLGQTHEQYF. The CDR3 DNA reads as TGTGCCAGCCAAATGTTGGGACAGACACACGAGCAGTACTTC.

CDR3 DNA: TGCGCCAGCAGCCCAGGGACTTCAATCAGCGAGCAGTACTTC. The encoded protein is CASSPGTSISEQYF. This chain uses TRBV4-1 with TRBJ2-7; a weak D match, TRBD2 (6 bases). CDR1 and CDR2 from the germline V gene are MGHRA and YSYEKL. With 4 bases removed from V and 6 bases from J, the gap between germline ends came to 16 bases. The CDR3 consists of 14 residues.

CDR3: CASQREGLGEQYF. The CDR3 DNA sequence: TGTGCTTCGCAGCGGGAGGGCCTAGGGGAGCAGTACTTC. This chain joins TRBV30 and TRBJ2-7; 10 nucleotides align to TRBD2. The CDR3 contains 13 residues. The germline V gene encodes CDR1 GTSNPN and CDR2 SVGIG (reference sequence). The whole variable domain, filled in from reference TRBV30 and TRBJ2-7, reads SQTIHQWPATLVQPVGSPLSLECTVEGTSNPNLYWYRQAAGRGLQLLFYSVGIGQISSEVPQNLSASRPQDRQFILSSKKLLLSDSGFYLCASQREGLGEQYFGPGTRLTVT.

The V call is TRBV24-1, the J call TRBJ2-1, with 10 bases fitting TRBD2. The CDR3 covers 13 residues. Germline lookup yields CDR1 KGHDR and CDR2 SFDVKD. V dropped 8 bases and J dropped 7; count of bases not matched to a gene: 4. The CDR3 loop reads CATTAGGLNEQFF. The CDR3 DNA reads TGTGCCACCACAGCGGGAGGGTTAAATGAGCAGTTCTTC.

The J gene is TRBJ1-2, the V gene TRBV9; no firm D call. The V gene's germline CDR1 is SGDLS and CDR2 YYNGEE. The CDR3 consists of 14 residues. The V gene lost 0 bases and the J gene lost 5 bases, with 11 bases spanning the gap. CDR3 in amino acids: CASSVDVTSYGYTF. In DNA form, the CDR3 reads TGTGCCAGCAGCGTAGATGTGACATCGTATGGCTACACCTTC.

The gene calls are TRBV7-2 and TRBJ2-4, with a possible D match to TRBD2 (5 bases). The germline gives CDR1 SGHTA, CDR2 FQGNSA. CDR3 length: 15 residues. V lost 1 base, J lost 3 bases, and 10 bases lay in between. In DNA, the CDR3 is TGTGCCAGCAGCTTAGTGGGAGAGGGCAAAAACATTCAGTACTTC. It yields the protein CASSLVGEGKNIQYF.